This T cell receptor (beta chain) was recovered during a study of a mutant IDH1 vaccine in newly diagnosed glioma. At the level of the study: A 62.5% male, approximately 38% female split and a mean age of around 41 years characterized treated patients. Previous treatment comprised radiotherapy, temozolomide, or both, mostly both. Study outcomes and limitations: Seemingly, pseudoprogression had no relation to changes in the top peripheral T cell clonotypes.

V gave up 1 base and J gave up 1 base, with 1 base separating them. CDR3 size: 12 residues. The germline CDR1 and CDR2 sequences are SEHNR and FQNEAQ (reference sequence). Time point: baseline, week 1 (first vaccination visit). Treatment indicated: pre-vaccination baseline after standard-of-care therapy. Astrocytomas that were new, WHO grade 3 or 4, IDH1-mutant and ATRX-lost were present in the donors. Assay used: immunoSEQ multiplex PCR; TCRdb lists only in-frame clones, some missing. Counted here are roughly 32,000 clones, 80% occurring once; the ten biggest clones make up 9% to 10%. As regards this clone: Its antigen remains unknown.

This material consisted of peripheral blood mononuclear cells (PBMCs), taken from a glioma patient treated with radiotherapy, temozolomide or both. The source is a man in his fifties or sixties with glioma. Some clones in this sample may be carry-over from other donors' samples. The gene calls are TRBV7-9 and TRBJ1-1; D is unclear. The CDR3 DNA sequence: TGTGCCAGCAGCTTAGAGAACACTGAAGCTTTCTTT. This codes for CASSLENTEAFF.